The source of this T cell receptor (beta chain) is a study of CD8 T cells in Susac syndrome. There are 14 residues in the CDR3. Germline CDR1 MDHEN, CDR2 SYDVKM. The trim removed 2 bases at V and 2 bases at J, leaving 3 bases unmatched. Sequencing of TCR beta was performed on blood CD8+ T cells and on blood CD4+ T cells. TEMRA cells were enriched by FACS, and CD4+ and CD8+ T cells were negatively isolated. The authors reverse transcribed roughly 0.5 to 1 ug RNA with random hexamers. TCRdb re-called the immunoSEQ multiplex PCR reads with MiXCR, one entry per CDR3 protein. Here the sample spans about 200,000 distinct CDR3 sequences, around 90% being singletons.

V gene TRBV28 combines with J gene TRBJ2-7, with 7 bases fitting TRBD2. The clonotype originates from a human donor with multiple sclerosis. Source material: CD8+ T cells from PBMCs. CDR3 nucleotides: TGTGCCAGCAGTTTAGAGCTAGCGGCCTACGAGCAGTACTTC. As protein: CASSLELAAYEQYF. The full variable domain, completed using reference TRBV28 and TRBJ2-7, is DVKVTQSSRYLVKRTGEKVFLECVQDMDHENMFWYRQDPGLGLRLIYFSYDVKMKEKGDIPEGYSVSREKKERFSLILESASTNQTSMYLCASSLELAAYEQYFGPGTRLTVT.